The 30 T cell receptor beta chains presented below share a single source sample, sequenced in a study of T-cell reconstitution after alpha-beta-depleted transplantation in children. Library preparation (for TCRbeta) was performed with unique molecular identifiers. TCRdb analysed the PCR reads with MiXCR anew, one entry per CDR3 protein. The sample holds about 580,000 distinct CDR3 sequences; 23% are singletons and the top ten take 13% to 15%. This material consisted of PBMCs, mostly from graft donor cells, taken 360 days after TCRalphabeta/CD19-depleted stem cell transplant. The receptor source for this set is a boy under two years old who had a stem cell transplant for acute myeloid leukemia, so the T cells may come from the graft donor.

This clonotype was detected a few times. The chain's CDR3 is CASSPGTGTYEQYF. For the CDR3, the DNA is TGTGCCAGCAGCCCCGGGACAGGGACCTACGAGCAGTACTTC. This chain connects TRBV7-2 to TRBJ2-7, with 9 bases matching TRBD1. With V trimmed by 5 bases and J by 2 bases, 4 bases remained unmatched. The CDR3 spans 14 residues. Germline lookup yields CDR1 SGHTA and CDR2 FQGNSA. Full variable domain (remainder filled in from reference TRBV7-2 and TRBJ2-7): GAGVSQSPSNKVTEKGKDVELRCDPISGHTALYWYRQSLGQGLEFLIYFQGNSAPDKSGLPSDRFSAERTGGSVSTLTIQRTQQEDSAVYLCASSPGTGTYEQYFGPGTRLTVT.

This clonotype occurred a few times. V usage is TRBV20-1 and J usage is TRBJ2-1, with D possibly matching TRBD1 (5 bases). The ends were cut back, 7 bases at V and 4 bases at J, with 14 bases in the middle. CDR3 length: 13 amino acids. Germline loops: CDR1 DFQATT, CDR2 SNEGSKA (reference sequence). In DNA form, the CDR3 reads TGCAGTGTCATTAGGGGCTCTTACAATGAGCAGTTCTTC. It codes for CSVIRGSYNEQFF.

In nucleotides, the CDR3 is TGCGCCAGCAGTCCCAGGGTGCTGGGCACAGATACGCAGTATTTT. Its translation is CASSPRVLGTDTQYF. The V and J genes are TRBV4-1 and TRBJ2-3; tentative D call: TRBD1 (5 bases). V was cut by 6 bases and J by 1 base, with 14 bases left in between. The CDR3 covers 15 residues. Germline V gene sequence: CDR1 MGHRA, CDR2 YSYEKL.

The rearrangement links TRBV12-3 or TRBV12-4 to TRBJ1-2, with TRBD1 as a possible D gene (5 bases). This CDR3 has 13 amino acids. Trimming pared 3 bases from V and 6 bases from J, leaving 11 bases between. CDR3 coding DNA: TGTGCCAGCAGTTTCGCAGGGCTGGATGGCTACACCTTC. This gives the protein CASSFAGLDGYTF.

This chain connects TRBV12-3 or TRBV12-4 to TRBJ2-4, with D perhaps TRBD1 (6 bases). V was shortened by 3 bases and J by 0 bases, with 18 bases between the two germline ends. This CDR3 is built from 18 residues. In nucleotides, the CDR3 is TGTGCCAGCAGTTTGGGGCAGGGGTTCGCCCTAGCCAAAAACATTCAGTACTTC. Encoded protein: CASSLGQGFALAKNIQYF.

Ten or more counts support this clonotype. The chain is built from TRBV5-1 and TRBJ2-1; no definite D call. V was pared by 4 bases and J by 7 bases, with 9 bases between. The CDR3 sequence is 12 residues long. CDR1 SGHRS and CDR2 YFSETQ come from the germline V gene. CDR3 residues: CASSKIINEQFF. The CDR3 DNA is TGCGCCAGCAGCAAGATCATTAATGAGCAGTTCTTC.

The rearrangement links TRBV10-3 to TRBJ2-5; 7 nucleotides line up with TRBD1. J gave up 5 bases and V 0 bases, and 12 bases lay outside the gene matches. This CDR3 spans 17 amino acids. CDR1 ENHRY and CDR2 SYGVKD come from the germline V gene. The CDR3 sequence is CAISESKLDRRLETQYF. CDR3 bases: TGTGCCATCAGTGAGTCGAAACTGGACAGGCGTCTTGAGACCCAGTACTTC.

The chain joins TRBV27 to TRBJ1-1; 9 bases align to TRBD1. V shed 2 bases, J shed 7 bases, and the junction held 17 bases outside the gene matches. CDR3 length: 18 residues. Germline V lookup: CDR1 MNHEY, CDR2 SMNVEV (reference sequence). CDR3 nucleotide sequence: TGTGCCAGCAGTTTAAGATCCGGGACAGGGCCAGGTGCGTTTGAAGCTTTCTTT. Its protein is CASSLRSGTGPGAFEAFF.

This clonotype was observed a handful of times. The rearrangement uses TRBV7-2 and TRBJ2-5; unclear D gene. The CDR3 covers 15 residues. Trimming removed 5 bases at V and 3 bases at J, with 16 bases between. Germline CDR1 SGHTA, CDR2 FQGNSA. The chain's CDR3 is CASSPGLVGKETQYF. The DNA of the CDR3 is TGTGCCAGCAGCCCGGGTCTGGTGGGGAAAGAGACCCAGTACTTC.

The chain couples TRBV21-1 to TRBJ1-4. TRBV21-1 is annotated as a pseudogene. The length of the CDR3 is 15 residues. Here the CDR3 DNA reads TGTGCCAGCAGCTCACATTGGAGGGAGGAAGAAAAACTGTTTTTT. Its protein is CASSSHWREEEKLFF.

This clonotype has a handful of counts. The chain is built from TRBV6-5 and TRBJ2-3; D call uncertain. Trimming shortened V by 2 bases and J by 2 bases, and 11 bases separated the two germline ends. Germline values: CDR1 MNHEY, CDR2 SVGAGI. The CDR3 consists of 15 residues. This CDR3 reads CASSYVAAHTDTQYF. The DNA for the CDR3 is TGTGCCAGCAGTTACGTGGCAGCCCACACAGATACGCAGTATTTT.

The chain recombines TRBV20-1 with TRBJ2-3, with D perhaps matching TRBD2 (6 bases). The CDR3 loop spans 13 amino acids. Trimming removed 4 bases from V and 1 base from J, with 9 bases in between. CDR1 is DFQATT, CDR2 SNEGSKA, per germline (reference sequence). CDR3 loop: CSAMTGGTDTQYF. The CDR3 nucleotides read TGCAGTGCTATGACGGGGGGCACAGATACGCAGTATTTT.

This clonotype has more than one count but fewer than ten. This chain links TRBV9 with TRBJ2-1; D is undetermined. V was clipped by 3 bases and J by 8 bases, with 9 bases between them. The CDR3 has 12 residues. Germline V gene data show CDR1 as SGDLS and CDR2 as YYNGEE. CDR3 bases: TGTGCCAGCAGCGGCGGCCCATATGAGCAGTTCTTC. It yields the protein CASSGGPYEQFF.

V and J are TRBV5-6 and TRBJ2-5, with D tentatively TRBD1 or TRBD2 (6 bases each). Germline CDR1 reads SGHDT; CDR2 reads YYEEEE. This CDR3 has 16 residues. Trimming pared 0 bases from V and 4 bases from J, leaving 16 bases between. In nucleotides, the CDR3 is TGTGCCAGCAGCTTGGCCTGGAGGGGGGCTGCAGAGACCCAGTACTTC. The encoded protein is CASSLAWRGAAETQYF.

There are many counts of this clonotype. The gene calls are TRBV19 and TRBJ2-3; possibly TRBD2 for D (6 bases). Per germline, CDR1 LNHDA and CDR2 SQIVND (reference sequence). This CDR3 has 15 amino acids. V lost 5 bases and J lost 3, with 15 bases in between. The CDR3 region has the DNA TGTGCCAGTAGTGAAACCGGGACTGAGACAGATACGCAGTATTTT. It is translated as CASSETGTETDTQYF.

The rearrangement uses TRBV27 and TRBJ2-3; 8 bases agree with TRBD2. V lost 2 bases, J lost 2 bases, and 6 bases stayed unmatched. Germline-derived CDR1 and CDR2 are MNHEY and SMNVEV (reference sequence). The CDR3 runs 16 residues. As DNA, the CDR3 is TGTGCCAGCAGTTTAGGAGCGGGGGCGTACACAGATACGCAGTATTTT. It yields the protein CASSLGAGAYTDTQYF.

This clonotype showed up many times. The chain couples TRBV27 to TRBJ2-1; 7 bases agree with TRBD1. J lost 7 bases, V lost 5 bases, and 2 bases had no gene match. This CDR3 spans 12 amino acids. Germline V gene data show CDR1 as MNHEY and CDR2 as SMNVEV (reference sequence). CDR3 in amino acids: CASSVQGNEQFF. The CDR3 DNA reads TGTGCCAGCAGTGTACAGGGGAATGAGCAGTTCTTC.

The V gene is TRBV7-2, the J gene TRBJ2-3; 12 bases are a match to TRBD2. Losses at the gene ends were 5 bases for V and 8 bases for J; bases not matched to a gene: 11. The CDR3 runs to 16 residues. Germline V CDR1 and CDR2: SGHTA, FQGNSA. For the CDR3, the DNA is TGTGCCAGCAGCCGTTCCCTAGCGGGGGGGTTGGGTACGCAGTATTTT. Amino acids: CASSRSLAGGLGTQYF. Using reference TRBV7-2 and TRBJ2-3 for the parts outside the CDR3, the full variable domain is GAGVSQSPSNKVTEKGKDVELRCDPISGHTALYWYRQSLGQGLEFLIYFQGNSAPDKSGLPSDRFSAERTGGSVSTLTIQRTQQEDSAVYLCASSRSLAGGLGTQYFGPGTRLTVL.

This clonotype was observed once. The chain is built from TRBV5-1 and TRBJ1-1; D perhaps matches TRBD1 (5 bases). CDR3 length: 14 residues. Germline V gene lookup returns CDR1 SGHRS and CDR2 YFSETQ. V gave up 4 bases and J gave up 3 bases, with 13 bases separating them. The CDR3 DNA follows: TGCGCCAGCAGCAGGGCGGGCAGGGACACTGAAGCTTTCTTT. Its translation is CASSRAGRDTEAFF.

In this sample, this clonotype turned up many times. V gene TRBV12-3 or TRBV12-4 combines with J gene TRBJ1-2; possibly TRBD1 for D (6 bases). V was cut by 6 bases and J by 4 bases, with 15 bases left in between. The CDR3 loop spans 14 amino acids. DNA for the CDR3: TGTGCCAGCAGCCACACAGGGATTCTCTATGGCTACACCTTC. Translating gives CASSHTGILYGYTF.

This clonotype was seen repeatedly, ten times or more. The chain links TRBV7-8 to TRBJ1-2; D not certain. V was pared by 0 bases and J by 7 bases, with 6 bases between. This CDR3 has 12 amino acids. CDR1 and CDR2 (germline): SGHVS, FQNEAQ. DNA of the CDR3: TGTGCCAGCAGCTTAGCTCTGGGTGGCTACACCTTC. It yields the protein CASSLALGGYTF.

This clonotype was observed at least ten times. This chain connects TRBV29-1 to TRBJ2-7, with TRBD1 as a possible D gene (6 bases). The germline V gene has CDR1 SQVTM and CDR2 ANQGSEA. Trimming left V 6 bases short and J 0 bases short, with 15 bases between. The CDR3 spans 14 residues. The CDR3, as DNA: TGCAGCGTCGGCCCCCAGGACAGCTCCTACGAGCAGTACTTC. This sequence encodes CSVGPQDSSYEQYF.

V usage is TRBV20-1 and J usage is TRBJ1-5; no firm D call. In germline, CDR1 is DFQATT, CDR2 SNEGSKA (reference sequence). V lost 3 bases and J 0 bases, leaving 9 bases between the germline ends. CDR3 length equals 14 residues. CDR3 sequence reads: CSASYGYSNQPQHF. CDR3 sequence (DNA): TGCAGTGCTAGTTACGGGTATAGCAATCAGCCCCAGCATTTT.

This clonotype was counted at least ten times. The CDR3, as DNA: TGTGCCACCAGGGGCAGGTCGAACACTGAAGCTTTCTTT. Protein product: CATRGRSNTEAFF. J is TRBJ1-1 and V is TRBV12-3 or TRBV12-4; possible D gene TRBD1, 6 bases. V dropped 10 bases and J dropped 1 base, with 13 bases sitting between them. The CDR3 runs to 13 residues.

This clonotype turned up a few times. V is TRBV2 and J is TRBJ1-2; the match to TRBD1 covers 7 bases. The CDR3 is made up of 13 amino acids. Germline V gives CDR1 SNHLY, CDR2 FYNNEI. J gave up 4 bases and V 8 bases, and 7 bases lay outside the gene matches. The CDR3 coding sequence is TGTGCCAGCGGTTCTGACAGGGCCTATGGCTACACCTTC. Protein product: CASGSDRAYGYTF.

This clonotype was counted many times. The chain employs TRBV7-7 and TRBJ2-3; D is unclear. The V gene lost 5 bases and the J gene lost 4 bases, with 13 bases spanning the gap. Germline-derived CDR1 and CDR2 are SSHAT and FNYEAQ (reference sequence). This CDR3 contains 14 residues. CDR3 bases: TGTGCCAGCAGCCCAACTTCGGGTGCAGATACGCAGTATTTT. The encoded protein is CASSPTSGADTQYF.

This clonotype came up a few times. The genes are TRBV6-1 and TRBJ2-7, with TRBD1 identical over 7 bases. CDR1 is MNHNS and CDR2 is SASEGT in the germline V gene. Trimming removed 5 bases from V and 2 bases from J; junction bases left unmatched: 6. The CDR3 sequence is 14 residues long. The DNA of the CDR3 is TGTGCCAGCAGTCCACGGGACAGTCCCTACGAGCAGTACGTC. Translation gives CASSPRDSPYEQYV.

This clonotype appeared a few times. This chain joins TRBV29-1 and TRBJ2-5; D is unclear. The CDR3 contains 13 residues. The germline V gene has CDR1 SQVTM and CDR2 ANQGSEA. Trimming took 5 bases from V and 2 from J, leaving 12 bases between them. CDR3 bases: TGCAGCGTTTGTCTCCGGGCGCAAGAGACCCAGTACTTC. This sequence encodes CSVCLRAQETQYF. The variable domain in full, with the rest retrieved from reference TRBV29-1 and TRBJ2-5, is SAVISQKPSRDICQRGTSLTIQCQVDSQVTMMFWYRQQPGQSLTLIATANQGSEATYESGFVIDKFPISRPNLTFSTLTVSNMSPEDSSIYLCSVCLRAQETQYFGPGTRLLVL.

The V call is TRBV15, the J call TRBJ2-7; D remains ambiguous. The germline V gene has CDR1 LNHNV and CDR2 YYDKDF (reference sequence). The V and J ends lost 3 bases and 1 base respectively, with 13 bases between them. This CDR3 spans 15 amino acids. CDR3 loop: CATSRGTDGSYEQYF. The CDR3 DNA is TGTGCCACCAGCAGGGGAACCGACGGATCCTACGAGCAGTACTTC.

This clonotype has a count of ten or more. The V and J genes are TRBV7-2 and TRBJ1-2; possibly TRBD1 for D (5 bases). Germline lookup yields CDR1 SGHTA and CDR2 FQGNSA. The CDR3 has 16 residues. Trimming left V 5 bases short and J 0 bases short, with 16 bases between. This chain's CDR3 is CASSPGEAWANYGYTF. The DNA of the CDR3 is TGTGCCAGCAGCCCGGGGGAGGCTTGGGCTAACTATGGCTACACCTTC.